The T cell receptor (beta chain) described here comes from a study of blood T cell repertoires in COVID-19. Study-wide context: Sites across the United States, Italy and Spain contributed samples from acute and convalescent COVID-19. T cells, B-cell-depleted T cells, or PBMCs supplied cDNA or gDNA.

TCRdb keeps only in-frame clones here, not all; method: immunoSEQ multiplex PCR. The data show some 290,000 clones, with roughly 90% seen just once and 2.3% held by the top ten. Living in 24 US areas, the participants were between roughly 18 and 90 years of age. Participants' reported clinical history set cohort assignment. Per germline, CDR1 SNHLY and CDR2 FYNNEI. The CDR3 length is 14 residues. Between the trimmed V and J ends, which lost 6 bases and 7 bases, there was a span of 15 bases. The TCR comes from a middle-aged woman with acute COVID-19. This chain uses TRBV2 with TRBJ1-4; TRBD1 might be the D (6 bases). Sequenced: PBMCs or T cells enriched from blood (not recorded which). The CDR3 sequence: CASRYREEGEKLFF. CDR3 bases: TGTGCCAGCAGGTACAGGGAAGAGGGTGAAAAACTGTTTTTT.